One T cell receptor (beta chain) is described in this entry. This clonotype has ten or more counts. The specificity of this receptor is unknown. Base qualities are not at hand, and no much larger clone is one base apart. The sample comes from a study of T cells in Graves' hyperthyroidism and ophthalmopathy (dated by TCRdb to between 2018 and 2020). For context, the study as a whole: Peripheral blood samples were taken at initial diagnosis, before any treatment was given. The 90 to 100 discovery patients were randomly divided into training and test sets at a 7:3 ratio. A discovery cohort of about a hundred patients, 43 with Graves' ophthalmopathy and 57 with stable Graves' hyperthyroidism, was used to find distinguishing TCR V-J signatures. Whether ophthalmopathy could be predicted prospectively was tested in an independent validation cohort made up of about 20 hyperthyroidism patients plus 17 patients who later progressed to ophthalmopathy. TCR Vbeta CDR3 sequencing of 140 or so peripheral blood samples (over 40 ophthalmopathy, 70 to 85 hyperthyroidism and approximately 17 progressor patients) is reported in the paper. In addition, the study compared T-cell repertoires in thyroid tissue and in blood from roughly six Graves' hyperthyroidism patients. Following sampling, methimazole starting at 30 mg daily was given to hyperthyroidism patients, and high-dose intravenous methylprednisolone was given to ophthalmopathy patients. What the work shows at the level of the full study, not this receptor alone: In validation, the model predicted progression to ophthalmopathy with approximately 71% sensitivity and about 72% specificity, a median of 6.5 months before onset. Ophthalmopathy was separated from stable hyperthyroidism by a 13 V-J signature model, with 85% to 90% sensitivity and 81% to 83% specificity obtained in cross-validation and 80%/75% obtained in testing. Most expanded thyroid clonotypes (frequency above 0.001) were also found in blood, which suggests that blood repertoires may mirror thyroid immune responses. No statistical method was used to fix the sample size in advance, and group allocation was not hidden from the investigators.

Ophthalmopathy patients had moderately to severely active disease, Clinical Activity Score of at least 3, NOSPECS grade of at least 4, and duration under 3 months. Exclusion was applied to patients with uncontrolled infections, other autoimmune diseases, pregnancy or lactation. Clinical symptoms, serum thyroxine and TRAb, thyroid ultrasound, and orbital computed tomography formed the basis for the diagnoses. PBMCs were separated from under 11 ml of fresh peripheral blood using Ficoll-Paque density gradient centrifugation. Total RNA was extracted with Trizol reagent, and quality was checked on an Agilent 2100 Bioanalyzer. From the cysteine through the phenylalanine, the CDR3 covers 12 amino acids. Left in the record is the CDR3 DNA by itself, 36 bases read in frame from the first base. Trimming takes 4 bases off V and 13 bases off J; junction bases not matched to a gene: 7. As encoded in the germline V gene, CDR1 is SNHLY while CDR2 is FYNNEI.

TCR beta CDR3 regions were amplified from RNA transcripts. The TCR CDR3 was subjected to a first round of RT-PCR using the HTBI primer set and the Qiagen OneStep RT-PCR kit. Libraries were constructed in a second round of multiplex PCR, after which size selection and purification were carried out. The libraries were sequenced on an Illumina HiSeq2000 using paired-end 100 bp reads. On the authors' methods: SOAPnuke was used to process the raw data, with reads discarded if the reads contained adapters or uncalled bases, had a mean Phred below 15, or lacked an exact constant-primer or identifier match. COPE v1.2.5 was used to merge the high-quality paired reads, and each unique nucleotide sequence was defined as a clonotype. MiTCR v1.1 was used to align the clonotypes against IMGT TRBV, TRBD and TRBJ reference segments. The analysis was restricted to V-J combinations with a frequency above 0.0001, which together covered 99.2% of the repertoires. A TCS score was defined as the ratio of F50 (clonal expansion) to E x V (chaos), with BLOSUM62-based TCRdist applied between CDR3 peptides within each V-J. Welch's t-statistics and random forest reduced roughly 500 V-J features to about 12, which were used in a naive Bayes classifier (R e1071). The public reads were reanalyzed by TCRdb: fastp trimming at Q25, MiXCR alignment, in-frame beta chains only. CDR3 protein duplicates are merged, each entry listing the most common genes and DNA. TCRdb's processing, not the study's, gives the V and J calls here. Present in this sample are some 550,000 distinct CDR3 sequences, about a sixth of which were seen just once. Of the sample, around 3.5% is held by the ten largest clones.

The receptor chain draws on TRBV2 and TRBJ1-2, with 9 bases aligning to TRBD1. The sequenced sample consisted of blood. This TCR was recovered from a woman aged 40 to 49 with Graves' ophthalmopathy. The nucleotide sequence reads as follows: TGTGCCAGCAGTGGGGGGACAGGGCTTGTCACCTTC. Its protein product is CASSGGTGLVTF.